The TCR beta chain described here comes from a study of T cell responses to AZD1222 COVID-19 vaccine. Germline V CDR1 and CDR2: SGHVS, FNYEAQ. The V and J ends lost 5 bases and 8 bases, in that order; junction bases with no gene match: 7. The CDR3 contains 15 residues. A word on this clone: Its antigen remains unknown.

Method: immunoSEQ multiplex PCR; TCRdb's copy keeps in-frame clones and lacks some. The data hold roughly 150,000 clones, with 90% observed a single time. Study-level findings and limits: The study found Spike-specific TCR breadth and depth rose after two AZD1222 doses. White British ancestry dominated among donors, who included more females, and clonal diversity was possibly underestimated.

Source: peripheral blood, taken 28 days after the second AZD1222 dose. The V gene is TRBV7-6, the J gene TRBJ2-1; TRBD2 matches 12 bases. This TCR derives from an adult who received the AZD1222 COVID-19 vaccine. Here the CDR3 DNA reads TGTGCCAGCAGCCTATCGGGACTAGCGGGCCATGAGCAGTTCTTC. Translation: CASSLSGLAGHEQFF.